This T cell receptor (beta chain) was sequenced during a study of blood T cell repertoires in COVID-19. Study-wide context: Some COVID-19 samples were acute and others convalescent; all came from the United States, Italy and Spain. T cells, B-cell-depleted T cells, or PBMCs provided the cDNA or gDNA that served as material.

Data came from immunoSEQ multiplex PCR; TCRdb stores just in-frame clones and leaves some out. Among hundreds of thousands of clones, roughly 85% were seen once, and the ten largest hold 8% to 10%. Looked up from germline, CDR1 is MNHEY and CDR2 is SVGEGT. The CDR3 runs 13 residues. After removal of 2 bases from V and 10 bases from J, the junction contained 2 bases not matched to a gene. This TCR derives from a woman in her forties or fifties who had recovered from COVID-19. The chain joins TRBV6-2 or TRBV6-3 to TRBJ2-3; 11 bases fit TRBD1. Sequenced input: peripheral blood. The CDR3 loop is CASSYGTGGPQYF. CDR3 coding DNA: TGTGCCAGCAGTTACGGGACAGGGGGTCCGCAGTATTTT.